Given below is one TCR beta chain in context. As yet, its antigen is unknown. These data are taken from a study of T-cell memory formation after mild COVID-19. Broader study findings: Pre-infection memory contained some responding clones, which suggested that cross-reactive memory had joined. Contracting CD8+ clones were enriched in EMRA, CD4+ mainly in CM and EM. Day 15 to 85 contractors were CD4/CD8 balanced; later expanders leaned CD4+.

TCRdb independently ran MiXCR on the 5' RACE reads; one entry per CDR3 protein. The sample contains a few hundred thousand distinct CDR3 sequences, 7.5% to 10% of which appear only once. CDR3 length: 13 residues. CDR1 is SEHNR, CDR2 FQNEAQ, per germline (reference sequence). Trimming stripped 6 bases from V and 3 bases from J, with 11 bases between. Sequencing was carried out using PBMCs or a T cell subset sorted from them (not recorded which). This sequence joins TRBV7-9 and TRBJ2-5, with D tentatively TRBD2 (6 bases). This sequence originates from a man aged 18 to 35 who had mild COVID-19 (a few samples of this study predate the infection). Cell type and time point are not known. CDR3 residues: CASSLWGEETQYF. CDR3 nucleotide sequence: TGTGCCAGCAGTTTATGGGGGGAAGAGACCCAGTACTTC.